The rows below give T cell receptor beta chains drawn from one sample of a study of the immune and genomic landscape of osteosarcoma. Generated by immunoSEQ multiplex PCR, the TCRdb table keeps only in-frame clones and is missing some. Of about 1,300 clones in the sample, about 73% were seen once. The sample consisted of primary tumor tissue from the femur. The receptors shown here come from a man aged 30-40 years with osteosarcoma. Each CDR3 is given with its conserved first and last residue. A D gene is named only where the DNA matches it firmly. Size is omitted from some rows. Given values are once, few, many or a class for expanded clones.

clone_size j_call v_call d_call cdr3_aa cdr3_nt
- TRBJ1-1 TRBV7-2 - CASSLVFSPNTEAFF TGTGCCAGCAGCTTAGTCTTCAGTCCCAACACTGAAGCTTTCTTT
- TRBJ2-7 TRBV7-2 - CASSPLSTALGEQYF TGTGCCAGCAGCCCCCTCTCGACAGCGCTGGGGGAGCAGTACTTC
- TRBJ1-5 TRBV28 - CASRDIRTATRYSNQPQHF TGTGCCAGCAGAGACATTAGGACAGCGACACGTTATAGCAATCAGCCCCAGCATTTT
few TRBJ2-7 TRBV5-6 - CASSLGISYEQYF TGTGCCAGCAGCTTGGGCATCTCCTACGAGCAGTACTTC
few TRBJ1-1 TRBV7-3 - CASSLRMNTEAFF TGTGCCAGCAGCTTAAGGATGAACACTGAAGCTTTCTTT
once TRBJ2-5 TRBV5-6 TRBD2 CATSKTGGETQYF TGTGCCACCAGTAAAACGGGGGGAGAGACCCAGTACTTC
once TRBJ1-1 TRBV7-8 TRBD1 CASSLRDRVVSDIMNTEAFF TGTGCCAGCAGCCTTAGAGACAGGGTCGTGTCAGATATAATGAACACTGAAGCTTTCTTT
- TRBJ2-2 TRBV4-1 TRBD1 CASSHDRAPGELFF TGCGCCAGCAGCCACGACAGGGCCCCCGGGGAGCTGTTTTTT
- TRBJ2-3 TRBV4-1 - CASSRGTDTQYF TGCGCCAGCAGCCGGGGAACAGATACGCAGTATTTT
- TRBJ1-1 TRBV29-1 - CSVEVLGPPREAFF TGCAGCGTTGAAGTTCTGGGGCCGCCGCGTGAAGCTTTCTTT
- TRBJ2-1 TRBV5-1 TRBD1 CASSLDRGQIYNEQFF TGCGCCAGCAGCTTGGACAGGGGGCAGATTTACAATGAGCAGTTCTTC
once TRBJ1-3 TRBV9 - CASSVEGGNTIYF TGTGCCAGCAGCGTAGAGGGGGGAAACACTATATATTTT
- TRBJ1-5 TRBV6-5 - CASSPSGWGQPQHF TGTGCCAGCAGTCCTTCAGGGTGGGGACAGCCCCAGCATTTT
- TRBJ1-2 TRBV5-8 - CASGRGAYYGYTF TGTGCCAGCGGCCGGGGGGCTTACTATGGCTACACCTTC
- TRBJ2-4 TRBV27 TRBD1 CASSSPTRDRGNIQYF TGTGCCAGCAGTTCGCCAACCCGGGACAGGGGAAACATTCAGTACTTC
- TRBJ2-7 TRBV12-5 TRBD1 CASGRVRDRSYEQYF TGTGCTAGTGGTCGAGTACGGGACAGATCCTACGAGCAGTACTTC
- TRBJ1-6 TRBV7-2 TRBD1 CASSLESTGPSVSLHF TGTGCCAGCAGCTTAGAGTCGACAGGGCCCAGTGTGTCCCTCCACTTT
- TRBJ1-4 TRBV7-8 TRBD1 CASSLETGAGKLFF TGTGCCAGCAGCTTAGAGACAGGGGCCGGAAAACTGTTTTTT
- TRBJ1-6 TRBV6-5 - CASTRGSNSPLHF TGTGCCAGCACGAGGGGCAGTAATTCACCCCTCCACTTT
- TRBJ2-2 TRBV13 - CASSSIMSGTGELFF TGTGCCAGCAGCTCCATAATGTCGGGGACCGGGGAGCTGTTTTTT
once TRBJ2-3 TRBV5-1 - CASSVQGTDTQYF TGCGCCAGCAGTGTACAGGGCACAGATACGCAGTATTTT
- TRBJ1-6 TRBV2 - CASSRGHSDSPLHF TGTGCCAGCAGTAGGGGCCACTCGGATTCACCCCTCCACTTT
- TRBJ2-5 TRBV19 - CASSIDVQVTQYF TGTGCCAGTAGTATAGATGTCCAAGTGACCCAGTACTTC
once TRBJ2-5 TRBV9 TRBD2 CASSALAGPETQYF TGTGCCAGCAGCGCTCTAGCGGGGCCGGAGACCCAGTACTTC
once TRBJ2-1 TRBV19 - CASGLGPSSYNEQFF TGTGCCAGCGGGTTGGGACCGAGCTCCTACAATGAGCAGTTCTTC
- TRBJ2-3 TRBV5-1 TRBD2 CASSLALQGGRTDTQYF TGCGCCAGCAGCTTGGCGTTGCAGGGAGGGAGGACAGATACGCAGTATTTT